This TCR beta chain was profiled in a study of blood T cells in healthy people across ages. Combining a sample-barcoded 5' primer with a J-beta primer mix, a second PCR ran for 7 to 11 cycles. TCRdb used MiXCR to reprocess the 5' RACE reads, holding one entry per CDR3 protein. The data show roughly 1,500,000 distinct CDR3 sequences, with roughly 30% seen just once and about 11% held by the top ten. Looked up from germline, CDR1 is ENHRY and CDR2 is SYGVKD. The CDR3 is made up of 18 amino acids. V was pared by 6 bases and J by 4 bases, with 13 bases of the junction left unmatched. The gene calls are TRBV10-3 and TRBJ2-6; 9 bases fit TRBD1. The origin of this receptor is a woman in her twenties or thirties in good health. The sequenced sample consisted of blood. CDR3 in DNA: TGTGCCATCAGAGACGGGACAGGGAAGAACTGGGGGGCCAACGTCCTGACTTTC. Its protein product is CAIRDGTGKNWGANVLTF.